Following are 26 T cell receptor beta chains from one sample sequenced in a study of tumor-infiltrating lymphocytes in primary liver carcinoma. Researchers drew blood RNA from unsorted whole blood and extracted germline DNA as well. Starting from 500 ng of total RNA, TCR beta cDNA was produced with a primer in the constant region. A slightly modified ARM-PCR protocol with three nested multiplex PCR rounds produced these TCR beta libraries. Investigators reported that the first two PCR rounds, at roughly 11 cycles each, used TRBV1-TRBV30 forward primers with a C-beta reverse primer. TCRdb redid the calling of the multiplex PCR reads with MiXCR, one entry per CDR3 protein. The table lists approximately 330,000 distinct CDR3 sequences, 65% of them singletons. What was sequenced was peripheral blood. The receptors here all came from a man aged 40-55 years with primary liver carcinoma and hepatitis B virus infection.

This clonotype was recorded many times. The V call is TRBV6-5, the J call TRBJ2-3; 8 bases agree with TRBD1. CDR3 length: 14 residues. Germline CDR1 MNHEY, CDR2 SVGAGI. The V gene end was trimmed by 5 bases and the J gene end by 4 bases; junction bases not matched to a gene: 5. The chain's CDR3 is CASSRSGGADTQYF. The CDR3 DNA reads as TGTGCCAGCAGTCGGTCAGGGGGCGCAGATACGCAGTATTTT.

Concerning this clonotype: Given a much more abundant clone one base away, this may be a read error. The chain recombines TRBV4-1 with TRBJ2-5; D remains ambiguous. Germline CDR1 reads MGHRA; CDR2 reads YSYEKL. This CDR3 comprises 14 residues. CDR3 bases: TGCGCCAGCAGCCACGCCATCTCGTCGGAGACCCGGTACTTC. It translates to CASSHAISSETRYF.

Comment on this clonotype: This is likely a read error, given that the CDR3 carries no conserved phenylalanine or tryptophan at its end. The chain couples TRBV11-3 to TRBJ1-1; the match to TRBD1 covers 7 bases. CDR3 size: 14 residues. The V gene end was trimmed by 6 bases and the J gene end by 6 bases; junction bases not matched to a gene: 10. CDR1 is SGHNT and CDR2 is YENEEA in the germline V gene. Here the CDR3 DNA reads TGTGCCAGCAGAGGTAAGGGGACAGACGCTGAAGCTTTCGTT. Protein: CASRGKGTDAEAFV.

Comment on this clonotype: The junction departs from germline at one end; a sequencing error may be responsible. The rearrangement joins TRBV4-2 to TRBJ1-3, with TRBD1 matching 8 bases. Germline CDR1 and CDR2: LGHNA and YNFKEQ. There are 16 residues in the CDR3. CDR3: CASSQDQGARGNAIYF. For the CDR3, the DNA is TGTGCCAGCAGCCAAGACCAGGGGGCGCGTGGAAACGCCATATATTTT.

This clonotype was counted a few times. V usage is TRBV12-5 and J usage is TRBJ2-5; 7 bases are shared with TRBD1. Germline V gene sequence: CDR1 LGHNT, CDR2 FRNRAP. The CDR3 sequence is 16 residues long. J gave up 5 bases and V 7 bases, and 16 bases lay outside the gene matches. This chain's CDR3 is CASAKGAGALSETQYF. The CDR3 DNA reads as TGTGCTAGTGCCAAGGGGGCAGGGGCCTTATCCGAGACCCAGTACTTC.

The rearrangement links TRBV11-2 to TRBJ2-7; D is uncertain. The ends were cut back, 2 bases at V and 3 bases at J, with 11 bases in the middle. There are 14 residues in the CDR3. Germline-derived CDR1 and CDR2 are SGHAT and FQNNGV. The CDR3 here is CASSLRAPDYEQYF. The CDR3 region has the DNA TGTGCCAGCAGCTTAAGGGCCCCGGACTACGAGCAGTACTTC.

Comment on this clonotype: A single base separates this from a much larger clone, so it may be a read error. The rearrangement uses TRBV6-1 and TRBJ1-5; D is undetermined. Trimming took 6 bases from V and 2 from J, leaving 17 bases between them. Germline V CDR1 and CDR2: MNHNS, SASEGT. The length of the CDR3 is 16 residues. The CDR3 DNA reads TGTGCCAGCAGCAACAGTAGGCGGGTGGGCAATCAGCCCCAGCATTTT. Residues: CASSNSRRVGNQPQHF.

This clonotype was picked up one time. This chain's CDR3 is CASGLGIEQFF. The CDR3 DNA reads TGTGCCAGCGGCCTGGGTATTGAGCAGTTCTTC. The chain is built from TRBV11-2 and TRBJ2-1; D remains ambiguous. V was clipped by 8 bases and J by 9 bases, with 11 bases between them. Germline V gives CDR1 SGHAT, CDR2 FQNNGV. The length of the CDR3 is 11 residues.

As for this clonotype: Sequence at one end of the junction differs from germline and may be a read error. This rearrangement joins TRBV11-2 to TRBJ2-1; 10 bases map to TRBD2. Germline-derived CDR1 and CDR2 are SGHAT and FQNNGV. This CDR3 has 17 amino acids. The CDR3 bases are TGTGCCGGCAGCTTAGTGGTTAGCGGGGGGTCCTACAATGAGCAGTTCTTC. Translated: CAGSLVVSGGSYNEQFF.

This clonotype was detected ten times or more. The chain has TRBV6-2 or TRBV6-3 and TRBJ1-5; D may be TRBD1 (5 bases). This CDR3 is 14 amino acids long. Trimming pared 6 bases from V and 3 bases from J, leaving 12 bases between. Germline CDR1 reads MNHEY; CDR2 reads SVGEGT. CDR3 sequence reads: CASSRSGTNQPQHF. The DNA for the CDR3 is TGTGCCAGCAGCCGCTCCGGGACCAATCAGCCCCAGCATTTT.

As to this clonotype: The germline gene is not matched at one end of the junction; a read error may be the cause. CDR3 protein: CTSSQLTNLNYGYTF. The CDR3 DNA reads TGTACCAGCAGCCAACTGACTAACTTGAACTATGGCTACACCTTC. The chain couples TRBV5-4 to TRBJ1-2; no clear D. Germline V gene data show CDR1 as SGHNT and CDR2 as YYREEE (reference sequence). This CDR3 has 15 residues.

The chain employs TRBV30 and TRBJ1-6; TRBD1 matches 11 bases. Germline loops: CDR1 GTSNPN, CDR2 SVGIG (reference sequence). The CDR3 sequence is 16 residues long. V lost 0 bases and J lost 9; bases outside the gene matches: 7. CDR3 loop: CAWSVRDRGSGSPLHF. The DNA of the CDR3 is TGTGCCTGGAGTGTACGGGACAGGGGGTCGGGTTCACCCCTCCACTTT.

In this sample, this clonotype turned up once. A much larger clone lies a single base off, so this may be a read error. J is TRBJ2-7 and V is TRBV4-1, with TRBD1 matching over 9 bases. Germline V gene data show CDR1 as MGHRA and CDR2 as YSYEKL. This CDR3 has 13 amino acids. This CDR3 is CASSLRDRDERYF. The CDR3 coding sequence is TGCGCCAGCAGCCTTCGGGACAGGGACGAGCGGTACTTC.

A note on this clonotype: A read error may account for a junction end that differs from germline. The V call is TRBV28, the J call TRBJ1-4; no reliable D call. The germline gives CDR1 MDHEN, CDR2 SYDVKM. CDR3 length: 13 amino acids. The CDR3 DNA reads as TGTGCCACCCTACGGGTGCCTAATGAAAAGCTGTTTTTT. It translates to CATLRVPNEKLFF. Together with reference TRBV28 and TRBJ1-4, the CDR3 gives the full variable domain: DVKVTQSSRYLVKRTGEKVFLECVQDMDHENMFWYRQDPGLGLRLIYFSYDVKMKEKGDIPEGYSVSREKKERFSLILESASTNQTSMYLCATLRVPNEKLFFGSGTQLSVL.

About this clonotype itself: A much larger clone is a single base away; this may be a read error. The chain combines TRBV12-3 or TRBV12-4 with TRBJ1-3; no definite D call. The CDR3 has 13 amino acids. CDR3 nucleotides: TGTGCCAGCAGGACCCTCTCTGGACACACCATATATTTT. This encodes CASRTLSGHTIYF.

This clonotype has just a few counts. V and J are TRBV5-4 and TRBJ2-5; 8 positions match TRBD1. The CDR3 consists of 12 residues. Germline lookup yields CDR1 SGHNT and CDR2 YYREEE (reference sequence). CDR3 protein: CGAGDRQETQYF. The CDR3 nucleotides read TGTGGAGCTGGGGACAGGCAAGAGACCCAGTACTTC.

V is TRBV7-8 and J is TRBJ1-4; D perhaps matches TRBD1 (5 bases). Germline values: CDR1 SGHVS, CDR2 FQNEAQ. This CDR3 spans 14 amino acids. Between the trimmed V and J ends, which lost 5 bases and 6 bases, there was a span of 13 bases. CDR3 region: CASSAMGGDEKLFF. DNA of the CDR3: TGTGCCAGCAGCGCCATGGGAGGGGATGAAAAACTGTTTTTT.

The rearrangement uses TRBV11-2 and TRBJ2-7; a possible D gene is TRBD1 (5 bases). V lost 5 bases and J 7 bases, leaving 30 bases between the germline ends. Looked up from germline, CDR1 is SGHAT and CDR2 is FQNNGV. This CDR3 has 18 amino acids. The chain's CDR3 is CASSLQGVAIVPNGEQYF. The CDR3 nucleotides are TGTGCCAGCAGCCTTCAGGGCGTGGCAATCGTTCCCAATGGGGAGCAGTACTTC. Full variable domain (rest looked up from reference TRBV11-2 and TRBJ2-7): EAGVAQSPRYKIIEKRQSVAFWCNPISGHATLYWYQQILGQGPKLLIQFQNNGVVDDSQLPKDRFSAERLKGVDSTLKIQPAKLEDSAVYLCASSLQGVAIVPNGEQYFGPGTRLTVT.

This clonotype was counted at least ten times. V and J are TRBV4-1 and TRBJ1-3, with D hard to call. V was shortened by 1 base and J by 0 bases, with 7 bases between the two germline ends. CDR3 length: 15 amino acids. CDR1 is MGHRA, CDR2 YSYEKL, per germline. CDR3 nucleotide sequence: TGCGCCAGCAGCCAAGTCTCGGACTCTGGAAACACCATATATTTT. Its translation: CASSQVSDSGNTIYF.

Concerning this clonotype: A much larger clone sits a single nucleotide away, making a read error possible. The CDR3, as DNA: TGTGCCAGCAGCAGGGACAGGGGGCCTTTGTCCGGGGAGCTGTTTTTT. As protein: CASSRDRGPLSGELFF. V is TRBV6-5 and J is TRBJ2-2, with 12 bases identical to TRBD1. Looked up from germline, CDR1 is MNHEY and CDR2 is SVGAGI. The ends lost 6 bases at V and 6 bases at J; junction bases unmatched: 8. This CDR3 is built from 16 residues.

Turning to this clonotype: Compared with germline, one end of the junction differs, possibly owing to a read error. The CDR3 sequence: CVSSYLRGHYNEQFF. The CDR3 DNA is TGTGTCAGCAGTTACCTCCGGGGACACTACAATGAGCAGTTCTTC. The chain couples TRBV6-5 to TRBJ2-1, with D possibly being TRBD1 (6 bases). Per germline, CDR1 MNHEY and CDR2 SVGAGI. CDR3 size: 15 residues.

Worth noting for this clonotype: A junction boundary mismatches the germline segment, possibly from a read error. The rearrangement joins TRBV5-4 to TRBJ2-2; no clear D. This CDR3 has 15 residues. CDR1 and CDR2 (germline): SGHNT, YYREEE (reference sequence). The CDR3 loop is CARSLKGLGTGELFF. The CDR3 coding sequence is TGTGCCAGGAGCTTAAAGGGCTTGGGGACCGGGGAGCTGTTTTTT. The full variable domain, its missing parts supplied by reference TRBV5-4 and TRBJ2-2, is ETGVTQSPTHLIKTRGQQVTLRCSSQSGHNTVSWYQQALGQGPQFIFQYYREEENGRGNFPPRFSGLQFPNYSSELNVNALELDDSALYLCARSLKGLGTGELFFGEGSRLTVL.

Concerning this clonotype: One base away lies a much larger clone, so this may be a sequencing read error. This sequence joins TRBV6-5 and TRBJ1-5; 8 nucleotides agree with TRBD1. The CDR3 sequence is 14 residues long. The V gene end was trimmed by 6 bases and the J gene end by 6 bases; junction bases not matched to a gene: 7. In germline, CDR1 is MNHEY, CDR2 SVGAGI. The CDR3 here is CASRTGDSGQPQHF. The DNA of the CDR3 is TGTGCCAGCAGGACAGGGGACTCGGGTCAGCCCCAGCATTTT.

To note about this clonotype: A clone one base away is much larger, so this may be a read error. V gene TRBV4-3 combines with J gene TRBJ1-1; perhaps TRBD1 as D (5 bases). This CDR3 spans 15 amino acids. CDR1 LGHNA and CDR2 YSLEER come from the germline V gene. CDR3 region: CASSRRTATDTVAFF. The CDR3 region has the DNA TGCGCCAGCAGCCGAAGGACCGCGACGGACACTGTAGCTTTCTTT.

This rearrangement joins TRBV11-2 to TRBJ2-5; TRBD2 agrees at 12 bases. Germline-derived CDR1 and CDR2 are SGHAT and FQNNGV. The V gene end was trimmed by 3 bases and the J gene end by 4 bases; junction bases not matched to a gene: 15. The CDR3 has 19 residues. The CDR3 DNA reads as TGTGCCAGCAGCTTTGGTAGCCTTCTAGCGGGAGGGCGGGGAGAGACCCAGTACTTC. The encoded protein is CASSFGSLLAGGRGETQYF.

Of note for this clonotype: At one of its ends the junction is not consistent with the germline gene, which may arise from a read error. This chain links TRBV12-3 or TRBV12-4 with TRBJ2-7; D unclear. The CDR3 runs to 14 residues. The CDR3 loop reads CDSSFVSSSREQYF. The CDR3 DNA sequence: TGTGACAGCAGTTTTGTAAGTAGCTCTCGCGAGCAGTACTTC.